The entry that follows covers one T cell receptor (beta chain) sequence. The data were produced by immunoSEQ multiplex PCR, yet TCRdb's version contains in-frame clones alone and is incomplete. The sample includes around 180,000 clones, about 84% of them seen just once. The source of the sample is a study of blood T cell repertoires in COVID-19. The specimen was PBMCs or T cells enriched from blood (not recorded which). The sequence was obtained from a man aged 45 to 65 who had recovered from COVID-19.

The CDR3 DNA reads TGTGCCAGCAGCCATGGCCTCTCCGGGACACCTTTTTTTTACGAGCAGTACTTC. Translating gives CASSHGLSGTPFFYEQYF. The chain uses TRBV7-9 and TRBJ2-7; tentatively, D is TRBD1 (6 bases). Trimming took 5 bases from V and 4 from J, leaving 27 bases between them. Germline CDR1 SEHNR, CDR2 FQNEAQ (reference sequence). The CDR3 sequence is 18 residues long.